What follows is one TCR beta chain and its context. Stable Graves' hyperthyroidism meant no ophthalmopathy progression within 18 months. RNA transcripts yielded amplified TCR beta CDR3 regions. A set of HTBI primers served as the primers for a first-round RT-PCR of the TCR CDR3. TCRdb independently ran MiXCR on the multiplex PCR reads; one entry per CDR3 protein. This sample carries 610,000 or so distinct CDR3 sequences, 46% of them seen once, and the ten largest clones take roughly 8.2%. These data originate in a study of T cells in Graves' hyperthyroidism and ophthalmopathy. Sequencing was carried out using peripheral blood or thyroid tissue (not recorded which). The clonotype originates from a woman younger than 35 with Graves' hyperthyroidism.

As DNA, the CDR3 is TGTGCCAGCACCTTGAATGGGTACAATCAGCCCCAGCATTTT. This codes for CASTLNGYNQPQHF. This sequence joins TRBV7-2 and TRBJ1-5; D unclear. Germline V lookup: CDR1 SGHTA, CDR2 FQGNSA. The germline V and J ends were trimmed by 7 bases and 3 bases, with 13 bases remaining between them. The CDR3 contains 14 residues.